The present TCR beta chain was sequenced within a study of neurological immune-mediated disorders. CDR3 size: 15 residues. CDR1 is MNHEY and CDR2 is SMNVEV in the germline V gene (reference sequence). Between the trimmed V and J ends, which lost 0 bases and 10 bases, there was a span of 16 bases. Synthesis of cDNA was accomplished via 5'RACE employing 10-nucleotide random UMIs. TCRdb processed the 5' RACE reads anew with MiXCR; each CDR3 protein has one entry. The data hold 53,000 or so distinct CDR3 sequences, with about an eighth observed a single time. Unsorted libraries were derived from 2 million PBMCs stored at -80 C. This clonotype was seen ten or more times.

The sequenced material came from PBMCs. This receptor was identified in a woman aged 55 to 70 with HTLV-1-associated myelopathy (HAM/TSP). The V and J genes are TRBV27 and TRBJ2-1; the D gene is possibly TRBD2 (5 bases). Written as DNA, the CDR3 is TGTGCCAGCAGTTTATCACGGACTGGTCTCGGGGAGCAGTTCTTC. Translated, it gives CASSLSRTGLGEQFF.